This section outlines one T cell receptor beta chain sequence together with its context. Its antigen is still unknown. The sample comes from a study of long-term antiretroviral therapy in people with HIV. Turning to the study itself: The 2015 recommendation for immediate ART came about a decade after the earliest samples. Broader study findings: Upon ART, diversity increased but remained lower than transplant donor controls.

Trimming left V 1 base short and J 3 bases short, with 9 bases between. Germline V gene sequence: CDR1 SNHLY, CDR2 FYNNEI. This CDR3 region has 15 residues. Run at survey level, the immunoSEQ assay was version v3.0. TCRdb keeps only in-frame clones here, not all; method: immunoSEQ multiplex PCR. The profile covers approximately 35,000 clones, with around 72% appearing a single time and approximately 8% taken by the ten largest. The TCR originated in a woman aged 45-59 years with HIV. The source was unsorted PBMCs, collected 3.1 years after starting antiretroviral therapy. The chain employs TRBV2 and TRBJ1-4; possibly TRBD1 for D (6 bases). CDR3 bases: TGTGCCAGCAGTGAAGAAAGGACAGCTAATGAAAAACTGTTTTTT. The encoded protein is CASSEERTANEKLFF.